Below, 6 T cell receptor beta chains from the same sample are listed, as sequenced in a study of identifying expanded T cells in peripheral blood. The method was immunoSEQ multiplex PCR; TCRdb's version includes in-frame clones alone and lacks a portion of them. The table has tens of thousands of clones, 88% seen once. Material for sequencing was blood. The origin of the receptors is a person aged 18-69 years in good health.

This sequence joins TRBV6-1 and TRBJ1-6; no clear D. CDR3 size: 13 residues. The V and J ends lost 2 bases and 4 bases respectively, with 3 bases between them. The germline V gene encodes CDR1 MNHNS and CDR2 SASEGT. The CDR3 protein is CASSEKYNSPLHF. As DNA, the CDR3 is TGTGCCAGCAGTGAAAAATATAATTCACCCCTCCACTTT.

Comments on this clone: The same CDR3 can be traced to other DNA sequences in this sample. The chain links TRBV5-1 to TRBJ2-7; TRBD1 matches 7 bases. This CDR3 region has 14 residues. Germline trimming cut 0 bases from V and 4 bases from J; bases unmatched to any gene: 4. The V gene's germline CDR1 is SGHRS and CDR2 YFSETQ. In nucleotides, the CDR3 is TGCGCCAGCAGCTTGGGGGCAGGGGGTTACGAGCAGTACTTC. Protein product: CASSLGAGGYEQYF.

V and J are TRBV9 and TRBJ2-5, with 7 bases aligning to TRBD1. The CDR3 loop spans 14 amino acids. In germline, CDR1 is SGDLS, CDR2 YYNGEE. V trimming: 4 bases; J trimming: 2 bases; junction bases outside the gene matches: 5. The CDR3 here is CASSPRGQQETQYF. The CDR3 nucleotides read TGTGCCAGCAGCCCCCGGGGACAGCAAGAGACCCAGTACTTC.

This clone was seen only a few times. J is TRBJ2-5 and V is TRBV6-5; D tentatively fits TRBD1 or TRBD2 (6 bases each). The CDR3 runs 13 residues. Germline V gene data show CDR1 as MNHEY and CDR2 as SVGAGI. V lost 6 bases to trimming and J lost 4 bases, with 12 bases between them. The CDR3 region has the DNA TGTGCCAGCAGCGCAGGGGAGGTAGAGACCCAGTACTTC. Residues: CASSAGEVETQYF.

The V and J genes are TRBV28 and TRBJ1-1; 9 positions agree with TRBD1. V gave up 5 bases and J gave up 10 bases; unmatched junction bases: 5. CDR1 and CDR2 from the germline V gene are MDHEN and SYDVKM. There are 12 residues in the CDR3. The CDR3 loop is CASSLGQGRAFF. The CDR3 nucleotides are TGTGCCAGCAGTCTGGGACAGGGACGAGCTTTCTTT. Full variable domain (rest looked up from reference TRBV28 and TRBJ1-1): DVKVTQSSRYLVKRTGEKVFLECVQDMDHENMFWYRQDPGLGLRLIYFSYDVKMKEKGDIPEGYSVSREKKERFSLILESASTNQTSMYLCASSLGQGRAFFGQGTRLTVV.

The J gene is TRBJ1-6, the V gene TRBV28; TRBD1 agrees at 7 bases. The CDR3 is 14 residues long. V was clipped by 7 bases and J by 7 bases; unmatched bases: 7. Germline loops: CDR1 MDHEN, CDR2 SYDVKM. The CDR3 bases are TGTGCCAGCACCCGAAGGGGGCGAAATTCACCCCTCCACTTT. Protein product: CASTRRGRNSPLHF.